This T cell receptor (beta chain) originates from a study of early stage breast cancer tumors. The overall study: Of roughly 17 invasive breast tumors, about a dozen were hormone receptor-positive, HER2-negative. Average read coverage per sample was roughly 10-fold.

Study-level results: Commonly generated sequences made up most enriched TCRB sequences shared between patients.

From germline, CDR1 is WSHSY and CDR2 SAAADI. Trimming took off 10 bases at V and 7 bases at J, with 17 bases between the two ends. The length of the CDR3 is 13 residues. Concerning this clone itself: Its antigen is still unknown.

The table came from immunoSEQ multiplex PCR; TCRdb's copy has only in-frame clones and leaves some out. This sample yields under 13,000 clones, of which around 75% are seen a single time; around 13% belongs to the top ten. The chain carries TRBV10-2 and TRBJ2-1; the D gene is possibly TRBD1 (6 bases). This clonotype was sampled from a person between 70 and 80 years old with breast cancer. Source material: breast tumor tissue. The CDR3 bases are TGCGCCACCCACAGGGAATCCTGGAATGAGCAGTTCTTC. This codes for CATHRESWNEQFF.